This T cell receptor beta chain was retrieved from a study of T cell responses to AZD1222 COVID-19 vaccine. Libraries were prepared by immunoSEQ multiplex PCR; TCRdb keeps only in-frame clonotypes and omits some of them. The sample lists 110,000 to 150,000 clones, over 90% occurring once. This specimen was peripheral blood, taken on day 0 of AZD1222 vaccination. This receptor was obtained from an adult in good health.

DNA of the CDR3: TGTGCCAGCAGCATTATACGACAGGGTAGCTCACCCCTCCACTTT. It translates to CASSIIRQGSSPLHF. The genes are TRBV7-3 and TRBJ1-6, with 7 bases aligning to TRBD1. Germline assignment: CDR1 SGHTA and CDR2 FQGTGA. The CDR3 has 15 amino acids. Unmatched junction bases numbered 11, after V lost 5 bases and J lost 10 bases. The whole variable domain, remainder taken from reference TRBV7-3 and TRBJ1-6, is GAGVSQTPSNKVTEKGKYVELRCDPISGHTALYWYRQSLGQGPEFLIYFQGTGAADDSGLPNDRFFAVRPEGSVSTLKIQRTERGDSAVYLCASSIIRQGSSPLHFGNGTRLTVT.